This entry describes one T cell receptor (beta chain). This specimen comes from a study of control samples from healthy donors and cancer patients. CDR3 length: 17 amino acids. Germline loops: CDR1 LGHNA, CDR2 YSLEER. With 0 bases removed from V and 4 bases from J, the gap between germline ends came to 16 bases. Data came from immunoSEQ multiplex PCR; TCRdb stores just in-frame clones and leaves some out. This table has about 100,000 clones, approximately 82% appearing once. Sequenced sample: blood. The clonotype originates from a man aged 18 to 30 in good health. The gene calls are TRBV4-3 and TRBJ1-3; D not resolved. The CDR3 reads CASSQDPLPGDGNTIYF. The DNA for the CDR3 is TGCGCCAGCAGCCAAGATCCCCTCCCGGGAGACGGAAACACCATATATTTT.